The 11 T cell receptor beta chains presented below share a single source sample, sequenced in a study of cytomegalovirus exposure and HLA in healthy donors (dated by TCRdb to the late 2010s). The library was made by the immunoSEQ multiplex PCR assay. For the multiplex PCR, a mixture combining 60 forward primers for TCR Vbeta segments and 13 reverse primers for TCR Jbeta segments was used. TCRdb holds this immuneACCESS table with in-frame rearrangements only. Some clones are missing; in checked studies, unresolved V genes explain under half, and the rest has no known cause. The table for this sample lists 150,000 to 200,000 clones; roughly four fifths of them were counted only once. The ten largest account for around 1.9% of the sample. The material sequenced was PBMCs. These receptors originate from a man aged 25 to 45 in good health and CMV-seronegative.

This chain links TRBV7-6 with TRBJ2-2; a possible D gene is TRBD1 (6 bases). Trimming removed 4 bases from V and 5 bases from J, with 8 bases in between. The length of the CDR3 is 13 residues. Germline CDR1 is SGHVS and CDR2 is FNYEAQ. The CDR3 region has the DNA TGTGCCAGCAGCTCTGGACAGACCGGGGAGCTGTTTTTT. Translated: CASSSGQTGELFF. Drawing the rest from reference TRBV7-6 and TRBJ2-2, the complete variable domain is GAGVSQSPRYKVTKRGQDVALRCDPISGHVSLYWYRQALGQGPEFLTYFNYEAQQDKSGLPNDRFSAERPEGSISTLTIQRTEQRDSAMYRCASSSGQTGELFFGEGSRLTVL.

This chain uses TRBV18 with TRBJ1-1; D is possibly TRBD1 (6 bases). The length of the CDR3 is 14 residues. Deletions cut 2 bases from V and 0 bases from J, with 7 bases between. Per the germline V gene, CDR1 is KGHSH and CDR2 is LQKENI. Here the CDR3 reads CASSPDRMNTEAFF. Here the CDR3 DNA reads TGTGCCAGCTCACCAGACAGGATGAACACTGAAGCTTTCTTT.

The DNA for the CDR3 is TGTGCCAGCAGCTTAGCTTTTAGCGGAATCTACAATGAGCAGTTCTTC. Translated, it gives CASSLAFSGIYNEQFF. The chain carries TRBV7-2 and TRBJ2-1, with D perhaps TRBD2 (6 bases). The V and J ends lost 0 bases and 3 bases respectively, with 12 bases between them. Germline CDR1 SGHTA, CDR2 FQGNSA. CDR3 size: 16 residues.

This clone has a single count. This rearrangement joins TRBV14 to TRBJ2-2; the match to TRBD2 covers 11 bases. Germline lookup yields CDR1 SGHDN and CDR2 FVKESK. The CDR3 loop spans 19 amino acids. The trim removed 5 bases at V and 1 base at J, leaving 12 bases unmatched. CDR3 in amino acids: CASSVRWGLAEKNTGELFF. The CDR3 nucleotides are TGTGCCAGCAGCGTTAGATGGGGACTAGCGGAAAAGAACACCGGGGAGCTGTTTTTT.

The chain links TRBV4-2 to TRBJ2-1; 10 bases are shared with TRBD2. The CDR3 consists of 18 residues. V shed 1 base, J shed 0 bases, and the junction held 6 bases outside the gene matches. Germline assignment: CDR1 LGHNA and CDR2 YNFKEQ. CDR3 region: CASSQGRLAGNSYNEQFF. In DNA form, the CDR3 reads TGTGCCAGCAGCCAAGGCAGACTAGCGGGTAACTCCTACAATGAGCAGTTCTTC.

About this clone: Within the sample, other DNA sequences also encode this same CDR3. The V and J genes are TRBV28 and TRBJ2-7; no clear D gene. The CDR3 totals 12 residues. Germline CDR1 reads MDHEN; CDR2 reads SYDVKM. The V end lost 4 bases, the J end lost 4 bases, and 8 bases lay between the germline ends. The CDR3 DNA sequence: TGTGCCAGCAGTTCCCTCGTGTACGAGCAGTACTTC. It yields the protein CASSSLVYEQYF.

Written as DNA, the CDR3 is TGTGCCAGCAGCAATCCCGGACTAGGATCCTACGAGCAGTACTTC. Translated: CASSNPGLGSYEQYF. The chain couples TRBV28 to TRBJ2-5, with 7 bases that match TRBD2. The end of the DNA fits TRBJ2-7 better, so the J call may be wrong. The CDR3 has 15 amino acids. CDR1 and CDR2 (germline): MDHEN, SYDVKM.

Here the CDR3 reads CASSDRSRGTTRVETQYF. CDR3 DNA sequence: TGTGCCAGCAGTGATCGGAGCAGGGGGACAACAAGGGTAGAGACCCAGTACTTC. V and J are TRBV2 and TRBJ2-5, with 7 bases matching TRBD1. The CDR3 is made up of 18 amino acids. V was pared by 3 bases and J by 4 bases, with 17 bases of the junction left unmatched. Germline assignment: CDR1 SNHLY and CDR2 FYNNEI.

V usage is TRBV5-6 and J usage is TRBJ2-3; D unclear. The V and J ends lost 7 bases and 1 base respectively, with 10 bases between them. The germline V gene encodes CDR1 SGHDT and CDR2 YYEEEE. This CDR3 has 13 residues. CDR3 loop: CASQAWGTDTQYF. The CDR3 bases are TGTGCCAGCCAGGCCTGGGGCACAGATACGCAGTATTTT.

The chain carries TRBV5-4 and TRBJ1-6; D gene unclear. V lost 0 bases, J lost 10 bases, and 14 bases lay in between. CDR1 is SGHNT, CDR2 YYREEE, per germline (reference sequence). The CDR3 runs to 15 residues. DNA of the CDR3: TGTGCCAGCAGCTTGGCTAACAGCAGAGAGTCACCCCTCCACTTT. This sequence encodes CASSLANSRESPLHF.

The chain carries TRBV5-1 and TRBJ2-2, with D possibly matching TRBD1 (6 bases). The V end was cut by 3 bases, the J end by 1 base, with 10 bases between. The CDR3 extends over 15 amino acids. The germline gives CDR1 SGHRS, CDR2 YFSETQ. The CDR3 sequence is CASSYGTMNTGELFF. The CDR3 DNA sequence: TGCGCCAGCAGCTACGGGACAATGAACACCGGGGAGCTGTTTTTT.